The clone carrying this T cell receptor beta chain came up a few times. This sample is part of a study of early T cells in non-severe SARS-CoV-2 infection. TCRdb re-derived calls from the 5' RACE reads in MiXCR, one entry per CDR3 protein. The top ten clones hold 9% to 10% of a sample with over 50,000 distinct CDR3 sequences, approximately 15% of them seen once. The germline V gene encodes CDR1 LGHDT and CDR2 YNNKEL (reference sequence). V lost 4 bases, J lost 3 bases, and 16 bases lay in between. CDR3 length: 17 amino acids. The clonotype was recovered from an adult who was a healthcare worker with PCR-confirmed SARS-CoV-2 infection or an uninfected control (not recorded which). The V and J genes are TRBV3-1 and TRBJ1-6; D is uncertain. Sequenced here: whole blood, sampled at baseline. The CDR3 DNA sequence: TGTGCCAGCAGCCGACCCTCTCGGAGGAACTATAATTCACCCCTCCACTTT. The encoded protein is CASSRPSRRNYNSPLHF.